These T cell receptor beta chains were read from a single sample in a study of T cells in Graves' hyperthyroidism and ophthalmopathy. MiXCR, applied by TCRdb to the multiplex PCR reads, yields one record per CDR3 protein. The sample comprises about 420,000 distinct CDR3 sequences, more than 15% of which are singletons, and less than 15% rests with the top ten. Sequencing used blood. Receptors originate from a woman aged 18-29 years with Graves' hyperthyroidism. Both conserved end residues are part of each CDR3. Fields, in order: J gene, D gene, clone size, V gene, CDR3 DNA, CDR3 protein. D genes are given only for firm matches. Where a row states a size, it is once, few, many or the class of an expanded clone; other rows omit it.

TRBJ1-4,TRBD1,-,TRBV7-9,TGTGCCAGCAGCTTAGGAGGGACAGGGGATGAAAAACTGTTTTTT,CASSLGGTGDEKLFF
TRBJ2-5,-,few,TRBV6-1,TGTGCCAACAGTAGCCGGGACATTCAAGAGACCCAGTACTTC,CANSSRDIQETQYF
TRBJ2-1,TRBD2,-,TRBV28,TGTGCCAGCACCCCGACTAGCGGGAGGGCCTATGAGCAGTTCTTC,CASTPTSGRAYEQFF
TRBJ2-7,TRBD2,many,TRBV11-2,TGTGCCAGCAGCTTCTTCCCCTTTGCTAGCGGGAGCGCCTCCTACGAGCAGTACTTC,CASSFFPFASGSASYEQYF
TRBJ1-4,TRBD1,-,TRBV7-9,TGTGCCAGCAGTCAGGACAGGAATAATGAAAAACTGTTTTTT,CASSQDRNNEKLFF
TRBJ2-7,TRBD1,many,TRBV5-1,TGCGCCAGCAGCTTCAGGGGGCCCCACGAGCAGTACTTC,CASSFRGPHEQYF
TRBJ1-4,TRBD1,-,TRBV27,TGTGCCAGCAGTTCCGCCGGGACAGAAAATGAAAAACTGTTTTTT,CASSSAGTENEKLFF
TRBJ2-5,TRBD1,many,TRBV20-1,TGCAGTGCTATGAGGACAGGACGGTCTAGGGAGACCCAGTACTTC,CSAMRTGRSRETQYF
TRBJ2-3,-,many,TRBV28,TGTGCCAGCAGGAACGTAGGGTCCCGAGATACGCAGTATTTT,CASRNVGSRDTQYF
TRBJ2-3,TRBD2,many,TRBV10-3,TGTGCCATCAGTGCCGGGACTAGCGATACGCAGTATTTT,CAISAGTSDTQYF
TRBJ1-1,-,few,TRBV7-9,TGTGCCAGCAGCCAGCGGCAGGGAATAAAGAACACTGAAGCTTTCTTT,CASSQRQGIKNTEAFF
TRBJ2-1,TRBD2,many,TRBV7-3,TGTGCCAGCAGCCCTAGCGGGGGGACCACGGGGGAGCAGTTCTTC,CASSPSGGTTGEQFF
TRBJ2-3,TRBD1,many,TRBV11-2,TGTGCCAGCAGCCCCCCCGGGACAGGCACAGATACGCAGTATTTT,CASSPPGTGTDTQYF
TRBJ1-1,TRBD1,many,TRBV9,TGTGCCAGCAACCAACAGGGGAATACTGAAGCTTTCTTT,CASNQQGNTEAFF
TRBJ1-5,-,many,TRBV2,TGTGCCAGCAGTGAAGGGGGTTTTGGGCCCCAGCATTTT,CASSEGGFGPQHF
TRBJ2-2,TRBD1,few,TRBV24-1,TGTGCCACCAGTGGTGTTACAAAGACAGGGAAAGTAGGATTGGACGGGGAGCTGTTTTTT,CATSGVTKTGKVGLDGELFF
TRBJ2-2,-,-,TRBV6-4,TGTGCCAGCAGTGTACCGGGCACCGGGGAGCTGTTTTTT,CASSVPGTGELFF
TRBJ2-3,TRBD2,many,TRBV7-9,TGTGCCAGCAGCGCCAGGGGGACTAGCGGGAGTAGCACAGATACGCAGTATTTT,CASSARGTSGSSTDTQYF
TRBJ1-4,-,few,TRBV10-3,TGTGCCATCAGTGAGTCCGCCAGGACAACTAATGAAAAACTGTTTTTT,CAISESARTTNEKLFF
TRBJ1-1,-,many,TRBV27,TGTGCCAGCAGTTCAGGGTCGTACACTGAAGCTTTCTTT,CASSSGSYTEAFF
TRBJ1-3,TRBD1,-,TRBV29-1,TGCAGCGTCAGGACAGGGGCTCGGAACACCATATATTTT,CSVRTGARNTIYF
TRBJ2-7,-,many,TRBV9,TGTGCCAGCAGCGTAGGAATAGGGAACGAGCAGTACTTC,CASSVGIGNEQYF
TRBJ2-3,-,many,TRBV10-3,TGTGCCATCAGGGCAGCAGATACGCAGTATTTT,CAIRAADTQYF
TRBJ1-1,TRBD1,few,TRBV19,TGTGCCAGTAGTGGACAGGGGGCAGGGAACACTGAAGCTTTCTTT,CASSGQGAGNTEAFF
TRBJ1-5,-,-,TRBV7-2,TGTGCCAGCAGAGGGGATAGCAATCAGCCCCAGCATTTT,CASRGDSNQPQHF
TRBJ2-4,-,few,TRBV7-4,TGTGCCAGCAGCCGAACCGGGGCAACCAAAAACATTCAGTACTTC,CASSRTGATKNIQYF
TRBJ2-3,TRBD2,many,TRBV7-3,TGTGCCAGCAGCCCCAGCGGGCTAGCGGGGCTCACAGATACGCAGTATTTT,CASSPSGLAGLTDTQYF
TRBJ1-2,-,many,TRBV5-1,TGCGCCAGCAGCTTGGATTACAGGGAGTATGGCTACACCTTC,CASSLDYREYGYTF
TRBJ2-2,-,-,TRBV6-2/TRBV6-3,TGTGCCAGCAGAAAATACAGGACCGGGGAGCTGTTTTTT,CASRKYRTGELFF
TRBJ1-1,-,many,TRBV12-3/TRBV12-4,TGTGCCAGCATGCCGGGGGGGCAGAACACTGAAGCTTTCTTT,CASMPGGQNTEAFF
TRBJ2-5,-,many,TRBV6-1,TGTGCCAGCAGTCGCGGACAGCTAGAGACCCAGTACTTC,CASSRGQLETQYF
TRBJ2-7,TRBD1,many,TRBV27,TGTGCCAGCAGTTTATCGACAGGGGGCATAAACGAGCAGTACTTC,CASSLSTGGINEQYF
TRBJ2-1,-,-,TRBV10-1,TGCGCCAGCAGCCCGAACAGGGCTGGGGTGAATGAGCAGTTCTTC,CASSPNRAGVNEQFF
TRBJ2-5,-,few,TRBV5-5,TGTGCCAGCAGCTGCAGAGTCCCGGGACACGTAAGGGGGACCCAGTACTTC,CASSCRVPGHVRGTQYF
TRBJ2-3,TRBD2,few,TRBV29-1,TGCAGCGCCGAAGGCGGAACTAGCGGCCCCCTTGATACGCAGTATTTT,CSAEGGTSGPLDTQYF
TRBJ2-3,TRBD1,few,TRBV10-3,TGTGCCATCGGAGACAGGGGGCTCACAGATACGCAGTATTTT,CAIGDRGLTDTQYF
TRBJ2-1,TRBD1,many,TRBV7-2,TGTGCCAGCAGACGGCCGGGACAGGGCTACAATGAGCAGTTCTTC,CASRRPGQGYNEQFF
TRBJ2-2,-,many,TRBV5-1,TGCGCCAGCAGTCAAGAGAACACCGGGGAGCTGTTTTTT,CASSQENTGELFF
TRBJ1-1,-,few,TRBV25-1,TGTGCCAGCAGTCCCACATTGAACACTGAAGCTTTCTTT,CASSPTLNTEAFF
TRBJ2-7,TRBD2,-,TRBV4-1,TGCGCCAGCAGCCAAGAGGGTCTGGGACTAGCTTACGAGCAGTACTTC,CASSQEGLGLAYEQYF
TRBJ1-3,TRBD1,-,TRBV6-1,TGTGCCAGCAGCTCAGGGACAGGGGCATCTGGAAACACCATATATTTT,CASSSGTGASGNTIYF
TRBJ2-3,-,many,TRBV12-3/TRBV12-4,TGTGCCAGCAGGTTTGACCGACTCGGTGATACGCAGTATTTT,CASRFDRLGDTQYF
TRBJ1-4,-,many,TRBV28,TGTGCCAGCAGTAAGGGGGGGGCGCTTTCTGAAAAACTGTTTTTT,CASSKGGALSEKLFF
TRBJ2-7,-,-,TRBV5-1,TGCGCCAGCAGCTTGGAGTGGGGGCGGACCTACGAGCAGTACTTC,CASSLEWGRTYEQYF
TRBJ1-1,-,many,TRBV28,TGTGCCAGCACCATGACACCCGACAAAGCTTTCTTT,CASTMTPDKAFF
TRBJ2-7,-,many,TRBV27,TGTGCCAGCAGGCCGGACGGCCCCCAGGTCGAGCAGTACTTC,CASRPDGPQVEQYF
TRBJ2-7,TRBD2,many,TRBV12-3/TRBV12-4,TGTGCCAGCAGTTTAAAGCTAGCGGGGGGGACCTACGAGCAGTACTTC,CASSLKLAGGTYEQYF
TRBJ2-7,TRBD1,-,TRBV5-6,TGTGCCAGCAGCTTGCGGGACAGCCTCGCCTACGAGCAGTACTTC,CASSLRDSLAYEQYF
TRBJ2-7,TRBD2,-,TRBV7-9,TGTGCCAGCAGCTTAAGGGGACTAGCGGTCCACGAGCAGTACTTC,CASSLRGLAVHEQYF